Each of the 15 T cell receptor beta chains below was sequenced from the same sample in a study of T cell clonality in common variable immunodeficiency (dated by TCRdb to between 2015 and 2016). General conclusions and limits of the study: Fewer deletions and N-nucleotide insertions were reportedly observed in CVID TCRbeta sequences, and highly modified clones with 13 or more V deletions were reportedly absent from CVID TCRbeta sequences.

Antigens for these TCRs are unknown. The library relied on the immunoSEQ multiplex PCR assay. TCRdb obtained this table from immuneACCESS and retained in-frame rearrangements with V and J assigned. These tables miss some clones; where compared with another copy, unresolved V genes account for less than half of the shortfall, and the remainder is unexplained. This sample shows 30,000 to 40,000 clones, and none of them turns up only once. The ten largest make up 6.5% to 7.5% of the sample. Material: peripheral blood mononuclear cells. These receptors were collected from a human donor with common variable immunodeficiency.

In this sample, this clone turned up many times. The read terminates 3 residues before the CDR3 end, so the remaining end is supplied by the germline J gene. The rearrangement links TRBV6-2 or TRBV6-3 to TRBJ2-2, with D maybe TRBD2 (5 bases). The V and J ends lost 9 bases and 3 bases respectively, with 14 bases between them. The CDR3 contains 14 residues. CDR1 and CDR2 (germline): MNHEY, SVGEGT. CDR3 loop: CASRTGEYTGELFF. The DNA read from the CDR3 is TGTGCCAGTAGGACCGGGGAGTACACCGGGGAG.

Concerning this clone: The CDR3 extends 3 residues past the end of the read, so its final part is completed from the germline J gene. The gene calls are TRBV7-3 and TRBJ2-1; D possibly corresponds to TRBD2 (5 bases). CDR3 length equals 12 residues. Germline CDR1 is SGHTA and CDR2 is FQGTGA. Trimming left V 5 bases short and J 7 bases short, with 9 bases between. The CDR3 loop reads CASSDWRNEQFF. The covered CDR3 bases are TGTGCCAGCAGCGACTGGAGGAATGAG.

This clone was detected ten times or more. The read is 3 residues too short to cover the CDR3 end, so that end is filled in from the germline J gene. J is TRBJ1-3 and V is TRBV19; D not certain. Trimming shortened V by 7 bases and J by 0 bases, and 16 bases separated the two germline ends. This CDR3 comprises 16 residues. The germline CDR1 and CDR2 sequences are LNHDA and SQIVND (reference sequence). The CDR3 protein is CASKAPAGFSGNTIYF. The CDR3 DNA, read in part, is TGTGCCAGTAAAGCCCCGGCGGGATTCTCTGGAAACACC.

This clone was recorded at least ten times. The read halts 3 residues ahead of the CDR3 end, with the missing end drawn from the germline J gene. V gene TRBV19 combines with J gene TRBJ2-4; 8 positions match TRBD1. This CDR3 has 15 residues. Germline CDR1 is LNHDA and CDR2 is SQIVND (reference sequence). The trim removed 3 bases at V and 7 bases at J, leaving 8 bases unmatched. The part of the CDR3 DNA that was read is TGTGCCAGTAGTATTGTCGGCCAGGGGGCCAACATT. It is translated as CASSIVGQGANI. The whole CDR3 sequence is CASSIVGQGANIQYF.

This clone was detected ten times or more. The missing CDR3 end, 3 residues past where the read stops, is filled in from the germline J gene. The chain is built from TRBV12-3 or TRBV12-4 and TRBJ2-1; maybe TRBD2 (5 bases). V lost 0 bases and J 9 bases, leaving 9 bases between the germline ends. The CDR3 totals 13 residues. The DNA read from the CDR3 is TGTGCCAGCAGTTTAGCGTCACGGGGTGAG. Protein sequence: CASSLASRGE. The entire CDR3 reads CASSLASRGEQFF.

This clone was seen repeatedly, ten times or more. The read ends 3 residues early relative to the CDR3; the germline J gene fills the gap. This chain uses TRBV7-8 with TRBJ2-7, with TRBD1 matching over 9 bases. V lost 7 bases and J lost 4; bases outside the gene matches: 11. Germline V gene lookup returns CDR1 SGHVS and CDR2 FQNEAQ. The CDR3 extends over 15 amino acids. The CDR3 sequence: CASTLWGTGLYEQYF. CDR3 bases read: TGTGCCAGCACACTATGGGGGACAGGGTTGTACGAG.

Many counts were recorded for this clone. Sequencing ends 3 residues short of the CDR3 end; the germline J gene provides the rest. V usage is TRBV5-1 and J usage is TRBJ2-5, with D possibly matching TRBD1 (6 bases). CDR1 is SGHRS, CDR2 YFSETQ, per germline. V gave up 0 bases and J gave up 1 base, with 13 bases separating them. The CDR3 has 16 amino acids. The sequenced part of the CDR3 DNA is TGCGCCAGCAGCTTGGCTCTAGGGGGAATCCAAGAGACC. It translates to CASSLALGGIQET. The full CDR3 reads CASSLALGGIQETQYF.

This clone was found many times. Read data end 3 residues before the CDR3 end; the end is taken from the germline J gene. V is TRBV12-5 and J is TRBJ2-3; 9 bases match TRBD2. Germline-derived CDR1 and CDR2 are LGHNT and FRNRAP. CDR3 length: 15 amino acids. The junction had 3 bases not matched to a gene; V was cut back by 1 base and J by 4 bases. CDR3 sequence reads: CASGLGTSVADTQYF. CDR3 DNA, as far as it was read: TGTGCTAGTGGTTTGGGGACTAGCGTGGCAGATACG.

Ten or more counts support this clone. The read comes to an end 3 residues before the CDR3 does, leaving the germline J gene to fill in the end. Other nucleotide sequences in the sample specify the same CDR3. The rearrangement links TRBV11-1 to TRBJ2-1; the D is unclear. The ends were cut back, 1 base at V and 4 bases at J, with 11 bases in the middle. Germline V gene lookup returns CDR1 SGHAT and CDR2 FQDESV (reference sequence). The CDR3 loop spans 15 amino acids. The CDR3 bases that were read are TGTGCCAGCAGCTTAGAGGGTGGGCCTTACAATGAG. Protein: CASSLEGGPYNE. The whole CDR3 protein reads CASSLEGGPYNEQFF.

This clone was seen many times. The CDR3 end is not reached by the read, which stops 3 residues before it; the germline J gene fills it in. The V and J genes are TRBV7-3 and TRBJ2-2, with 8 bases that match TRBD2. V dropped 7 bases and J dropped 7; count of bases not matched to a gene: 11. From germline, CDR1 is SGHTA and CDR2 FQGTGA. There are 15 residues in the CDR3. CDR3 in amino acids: CASTKRREVDGELFF. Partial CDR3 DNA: TGTGCCAGCACTAAAAGGCGGGAGGTCGACGGGGAG.

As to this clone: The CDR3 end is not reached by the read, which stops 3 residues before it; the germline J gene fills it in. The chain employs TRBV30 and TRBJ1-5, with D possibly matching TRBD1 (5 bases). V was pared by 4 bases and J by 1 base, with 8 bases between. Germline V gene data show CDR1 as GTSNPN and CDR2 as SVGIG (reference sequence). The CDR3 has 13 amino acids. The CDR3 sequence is CAWTGGSNQPQHF. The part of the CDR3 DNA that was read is TGTGCCTGGACCGGGGGAAGCAATCAGCCC.

Incomplete CDR3 DNA: TGTGCCTGGAGTGGCCCTCAGGGACAGGGGACCATGAACACTGAA. This translates into CAWSGPQGQGTMNTE. The full-length CDR3 reads as CAWSGPQGQGTMNTEAFF. The genes are TRBV30 and TRBJ1-1; TRBD1 agrees at 10 bases. From the germline J gene comes the end of the CDR3, since the read stops 3 residues before it. V lost 1 base, J lost 0 bases, and 11 bases stayed unmatched. CDR3 length equals 18 residues. The germline CDR1 and CDR2 sequences are GTSNPN and SVGIG (reference sequence).

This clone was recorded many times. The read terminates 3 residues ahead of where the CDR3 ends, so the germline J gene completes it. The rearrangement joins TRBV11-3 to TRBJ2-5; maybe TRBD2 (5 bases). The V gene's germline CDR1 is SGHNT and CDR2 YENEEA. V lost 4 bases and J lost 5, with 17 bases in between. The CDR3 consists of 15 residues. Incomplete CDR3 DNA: TGTGCCAGCAGCTCCCGGGGTCTTGACATTGAGACC. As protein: CASSSRGLDIET. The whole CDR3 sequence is CASSSRGLDIETQYF.

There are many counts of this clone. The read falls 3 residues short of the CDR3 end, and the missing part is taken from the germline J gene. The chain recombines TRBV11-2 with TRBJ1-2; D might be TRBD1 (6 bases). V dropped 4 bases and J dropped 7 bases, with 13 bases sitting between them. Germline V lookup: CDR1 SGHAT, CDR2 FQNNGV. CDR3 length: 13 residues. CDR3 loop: CASSWYRASGYTF. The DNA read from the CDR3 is TGTGCCAGCAGCTGGTACAGGGCTAGTGGC. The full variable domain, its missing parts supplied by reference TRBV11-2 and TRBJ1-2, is EAGVAQSPRYKIIEKRQSVAFWCNPISGHATLYWYQQILGQGPKLLIQFQNNGVVDDSQLPKDRFSAERLKGVDSTLKIQPAKLEDSAVYLCASSWYRASGYTFGSGTRLTVV.

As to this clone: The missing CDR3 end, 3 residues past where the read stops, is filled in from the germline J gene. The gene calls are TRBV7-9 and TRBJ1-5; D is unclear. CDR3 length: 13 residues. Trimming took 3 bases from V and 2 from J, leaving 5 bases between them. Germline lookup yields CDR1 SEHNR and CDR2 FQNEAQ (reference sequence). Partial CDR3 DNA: TGTGCCAGCAGCTTTCCGGGCAATCAGCCC. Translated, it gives CASSFPGNQP. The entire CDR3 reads CASSFPGNQPQHF.